The clone carrying this T cell receptor (beta chain) was seen a single time. Its antigen is not identified. The sample is drawn from a study of T cell responses to AZD1222 COVID-19 vaccine. Study results and limitations: The study reported that nearly half of spike-specific TCRs target unmutated variant regions. Spike regions recognized by vaccine-associated CD4 TCRs spanned the protein, led by 160-218 and 743-854. Samples come after the peak T cell response, not at day 14. Clonal diversity was possibly underestimated; the donors were predominantly white British and more often female.

Measured with immunoSEQ multiplex PCR; TCRdb has only the in-frame clones, and not every one. The sample records 85,000 to 130,000 clones, over 70% being singletons. Germline lookup yields CDR1 MNHEY and CDR2 SVGAGI. This CDR3 contains 16 residues. The V and J ends lost 1 base and 3 bases, in that order; junction bases with no gene match: 4. This chain joins TRBV6-5 and TRBJ2-3; 10 nucleotides line up with TRBD2. The starting material was peripheral blood, obtained on day 0 of AZD1222 vaccination. The source is an adult in good health. The CDR3: CASSYLASGSTDTQYF. As DNA, the CDR3 is TGTGCCAGCAGTTACTTAGCTAGCGGGAGTACAGATACGCAGTATTTT.